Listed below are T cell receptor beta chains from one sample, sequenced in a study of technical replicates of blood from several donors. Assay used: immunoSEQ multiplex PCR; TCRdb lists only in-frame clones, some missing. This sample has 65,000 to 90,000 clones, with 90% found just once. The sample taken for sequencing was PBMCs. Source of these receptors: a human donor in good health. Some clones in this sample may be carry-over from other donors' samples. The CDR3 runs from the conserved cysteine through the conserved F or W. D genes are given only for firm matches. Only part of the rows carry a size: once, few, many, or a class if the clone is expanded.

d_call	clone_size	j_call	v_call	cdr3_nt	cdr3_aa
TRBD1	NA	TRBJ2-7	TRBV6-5	TGTGCCAGCAGTTACGGGCAGGGGGTGGCCTACGAGCAGTACTTC	CASSYGQGVAYEQYF
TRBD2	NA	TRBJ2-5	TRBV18	TGTGCCAGCTCACCACGGGCTAGCGGGGACCAAGAGACCCAGTACTTC	CASSPRASGDQETQYF
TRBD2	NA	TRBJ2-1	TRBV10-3	TGTGCCATCAGTGACCTCTCCCCTAGCGGGCCTTACAATGAGCAGTTCTTC	CAISDLSPSGPYNEQFF
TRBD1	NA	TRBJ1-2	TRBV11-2	TGTGCCAGCAGTCCTGACAGGGGGTATGGCTACACCTTC	CASSPDRGYGYTF
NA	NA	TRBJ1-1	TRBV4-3	TGCGCCAGCAGCCAAGAAAGCAGGAGGGGAGAAGCTTTCTTT	CASSQESRRGEAFF
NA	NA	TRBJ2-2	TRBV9	TGTGCCAGCAGCGTGGTGGGGGGATCCACCGGGGAGCTGTTTTTT	CASSVVGGSTGELFF
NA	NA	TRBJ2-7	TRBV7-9	TGTGCCAGCAGCTTAGACAGGGGAGGCGAGCAGTACTTC	CASSLDRGGEQYF
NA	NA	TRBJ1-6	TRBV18	TGTGCCAGCTCGGGGCAGGATAATTCACCCCTCCACTTT	CASSGQDNSPLHF
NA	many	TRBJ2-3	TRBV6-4	TGTGCCAGCAGTGACTCCAAGGGGGCAGATACGCAGTATTTT	CASSDSKGADTQYF
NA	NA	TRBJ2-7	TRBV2	TGTGCCAGCAGTGTATCCGCCGGAGCCTACGAGCAGTACTTC	CASSVSAGAYEQYF
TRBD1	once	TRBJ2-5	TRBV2	TGTGCCAGCAGCCACAGTGAGTTCCGAGACAGGGAAGAGACCCAGTACTTC	CASSHSEFRDREETQYF
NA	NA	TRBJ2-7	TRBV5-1	TGCGCCAGCAGACCAGACAGCCTGGGCGAGCAGTACTTC	CASRPDSLGEQYF
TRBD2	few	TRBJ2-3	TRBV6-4	TGTGCCAGCAGTCCCGAGGGTGAAGCGGGGCAGGATACGCAGTATTTT	CASSPEGEAGQDTQYF
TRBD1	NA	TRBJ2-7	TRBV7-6	TGTGCCAGCAGCTTAGGCGACGGGACAGCCTACGAGCAGTACTTC	CASSLGDGTAYEQYF
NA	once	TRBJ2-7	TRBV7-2	TGTGCCAGCAGCTCCTCCACGGGGTCCGGTCAGTACTTC	CASSSSTGSGQYF
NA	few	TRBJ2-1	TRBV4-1	TGCGCCAGCAGCCAAGTGGGGCGGGGGCCTTCCTACAATGAGCAGTTCTTC	CASSQVGRGPSYNEQFF
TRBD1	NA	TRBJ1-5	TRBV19	TGTGCCAGTGCCCGACCGGACAGGGAGAATCAGCCCCAGCATTTT	CASARPDRENQPQHF
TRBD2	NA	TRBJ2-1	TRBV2	TGTGCCAGCAACCCTAGCGGGAGGGCGAGCGTCCGAGAGCAGTTCTTC	CASNPSGRASVREQFF
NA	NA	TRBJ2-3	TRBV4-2	TGTGCCAGCAGCCAAGAAGCTATCGCAGATACGCAGTATTTT	CASSQEAIADTQYF
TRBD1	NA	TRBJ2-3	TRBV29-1	TGCAGCGTCAACCGGGACAGGGGCGGAGATACGCAGTATTTT	CSVNRDRGGDTQYF
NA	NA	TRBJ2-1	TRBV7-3	TGTGCCAGCAGCCTTACAGGGACTGAGCAGTTCTTC	CASSLTGTEQFF
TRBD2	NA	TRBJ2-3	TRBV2	TGTGCCAGCAGTGAACGGGGGGGGAGCACAGATACGCAGTATTTT	CASSERGGSTDTQYF
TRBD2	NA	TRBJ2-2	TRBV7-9	TGTGCCAGCAGCTTAGAAGGTAGCGGGAGAGTCTCCGGGGAGCTGTTTTTT	CASSLEGSGRVSGELFF
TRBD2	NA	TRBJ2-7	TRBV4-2	TGTGCCAGCAGCCAACCCGGACTAGCGGGAGAGGAGTCCTACGAGCAGTACTTC	CASSQPGLAGEESYEQYF
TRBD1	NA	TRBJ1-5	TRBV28	TGTGCCAGCAAACCGGGACAGGGAGGGAATCAGCCCCAGCATTTT	CASKPGQGGNQPQHF
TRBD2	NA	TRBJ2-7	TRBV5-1	TGCGCCAGCAGCCCACTAGCGGGAGGGGCCTCCTACGAGCAGTACTTC	CASSPLAGGASYEQYF
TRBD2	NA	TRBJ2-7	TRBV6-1	TGTGCCAGCAGTGAAGCTTTTACTAGCGGGAGGACTCCGTTC	CASSEAFTSGRTPF
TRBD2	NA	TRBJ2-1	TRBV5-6	TGTGCCAGCAGCTACCGGAAAACTAGCGGGCGTAGCTCCTACAATGAGCAGTTCTTC	CASSYRKTSGRSSYNEQFF
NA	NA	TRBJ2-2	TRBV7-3	TGTGCCAGCAGCTCACAAGGACTGCCCACCGGGGAGCTGTTTTTT	CASSSQGLPTGELFF
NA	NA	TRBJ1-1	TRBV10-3	TGTGCCATCAGTCCAAGTAACAGTAAAAACACTGAAGCTTTCTTT	CAISPSNSKNTEAFF